This T cell receptor (beta chain) was sequenced in a study of T cell responses to AZD1222 COVID-19 vaccine. In the study overall: Whether given at about 4 or about 12 weeks, second doses were pooled. Study results and caveats: Donors were chiefly white British, with a greater number of females, and clonal diversity was perhaps underestimated. With two AZD1222 doses given, Spike-specific TCR breadth and depth both rose. Of spike-specific TCRs, nearly half reportedly target regions left unmutated in variants.

Profiling relied on immunoSEQ multiplex PCR, and the TCRdb table lists in-frame clones only, not all of them. The sample gives roughly 100,000 clones, roughly nine tenths of which show up once; 3.7% is in the top ten. The CDR3 runs 15 residues. Germline lookup yields CDR1 MDHEN and CDR2 SYDVKM. J gave up 3 bases and V 1 base, and 1 base lay outside the gene matches. With respect to this clone: Its antigen is unidentified.

Source: peripheral blood, taken on day 0 of AZD1222 vaccination. The TCR sequence derives from an adult in good health. The chain joins TRBV28 to TRBJ1-4; TRBD1 matches 8 bases. CDR3 DNA sequence: TGTGCCAGCAGTTTATCACAGGGGGCTAATGAAAAACTGTTTTTT. Translated: CASSLSQGANEKLFF.